This passage covers 31 T cell receptor beta chains from one sample sequenced in a study of blood T cell repertoires in COVID-19. Sequencing used immunoSEQ multiplex PCR; TCRdb keeps in-frame clones, though not all of them. This table holds roughly 200,000 clones, about 81% found once. Input material: peripheral blood. The receptor set was obtained from a woman older than 75 with COVID-19, enrolled during active disease.

The chain employs TRBV6-5 and TRBJ1-2; TRBD1 matches at 7 bases. Germline assignment: CDR1 MNHEY and CDR2 SVGAGI. V trimming: 0 bases; J trimming: 3 bases; junction bases outside the gene matches: 1. The CDR3 is 14 residues long. The chain's CDR3 is CASSYSGQYYGYTF. CDR3 DNA sequence: TGTGCCAGCAGTTACTCGGGACAGTACTATGGCTACACCTTC.

V usage is TRBV28 and J usage is TRBJ2-1, with TRBD1 matching over 9 bases. The CDR3 runs 15 residues. Germline CDR1 MDHEN, CDR2 SYDVKM. After removal of 3 bases from V and 4 bases from J, the junction contained 4 bases not matched to a gene. The CDR3 DNA reads as TGTGCCAGCAGTTTCGGGACAGGGAGTTACAATGAGCAGTTCTTC. It translates to CASSFGTGSYNEQFF.

This chain joins TRBV7-6 and TRBJ1-4; 8 bases agree with TRBD1. CDR3 length: 15 residues. The junction had 9 bases not matched to a gene; V was cut back by 5 bases and J by 7 bases. In germline, CDR1 is SGHVS, CDR2 FNYEAQ. The CDR3 spells CASSRRGRVFEKLFF. CDR3 coding DNA: TGTGCCAGCAGCCGCAGGGGGCGCGTGTTTGAAAAACTGTTTTTT.

The chain combines TRBV7-2 with TRBJ1-1; TRBD1 might be the D (5 bases). The germline V gene encodes CDR1 SGHTA and CDR2 FQGNSA. Trimming took 1 base from V and 1 from J, leaving 13 bases between them. This CDR3 comprises 16 residues. The DNA for the CDR3 is TGTGCCAGCAGCTTAGGGTTGGGGCAGAAGAACACTGAAGCTTTCTTT. This translates into CASSLGLGQKNTEAFF.

The chain combines TRBV30 with TRBJ2-2; D gene unclear. The CDR3 contains 13 residues. With 0 bases removed from V and 2 bases from J, the gap between germline ends came to 4 bases. Germline loops: CDR1 GTSNPN, CDR2 SVGIG (reference sequence). CDR3 amino acids: CAWSVANTGELFF. CDR3 sequence (DNA): TGTGCCTGGAGTGTAGCAAACACCGGGGAGCTGTTTTTT.

This clone was recorded only once. V and J are TRBV6-5 and TRBJ2-7; D remains unclear. The V gene's germline CDR1 is MNHEY and CDR2 SVGAGI. This CDR3 is 14 amino acids long. V lost 0 bases and J 2 bases, leaving 8 bases between the germline ends. The CDR3 here is CASSYSGSTYEQYF. The DNA for the CDR3 is TGTGCCAGCAGTTACTCGGGCAGCACCTACGAGCAGTACTTC.

The chain is built from TRBV5-1 and TRBJ2-7; 9 positions match TRBD1. There are 15 residues in the CDR3. Germline V CDR1 and CDR2: SGHRS, YFSETQ. Germline trimming cut 5 bases from V and 1 base from J; bases unmatched to any gene: 7. The CDR3 sequence: CASSSPGQGSYEQYF. CDR3 coding DNA: TGCGCCAGCAGTTCACCGGGACAGGGATCCTACGAGCAGTACTTC.

The chain links TRBV7-2 to TRBJ2-7, with D possibly matching TRBD1 (5 bases). The CDR3 consists of 12 residues. Germline CDR1 SGHTA, CDR2 FQGNSA. The V and J ends lost 6 bases and 3 bases respectively, with 9 bases between them. The CDR3 sequence: CASRSDSYEQYF. In DNA, the CDR3 is TGTGCCAGCAGGTCCGACAGCTACGAGCAGTACTTC.

The rearrangement joins TRBV5-1 to TRBJ2-5; the match to TRBD1 covers 7 bases. The V and J ends lost 0 bases and 2 bases, in that order; junction bases with no gene match: 1. Germline V lookup: CDR1 SGHRS, CDR2 YFSETQ. The CDR3 sequence is 14 residues long. As DNA, the CDR3 is TGCGCCAGCAGCTTGGAGGGACAGCAAGAGACCCAGTACTTC. Protein sequence: CASSLEGQQETQYF.

The V call is TRBV15, the J call TRBJ2-3, with 8 bases aligning to TRBD2. The J segment lost 4 bases and the V segment lost 1 base, leaving 7 bases of the junction unmatched. Germline V gene sequence: CDR1 LNHNV, CDR2 YYDKDF (reference sequence). This CDR3 is 16 amino acids long. The CDR3 bases are TGTGCCACCAGCAGAGGGCTAGCGGGTGCTGCAGATACGCAGTATTTT. Encoded protein: CATSRGLAGAADTQYF.

For this clone: The sample has other DNA sequences that encode this CDR3 too. The chain is built from TRBV18 and TRBJ1-2, with 9 nucleotides matching TRBD1. The CDR3 covers 13 residues. Germline values: CDR1 KGHSH, CDR2 LQKENI. The junction had 3 bases not matched to a gene; V was cut back by 6 bases and J by 4 bases. CDR3 residues: CASSPGQGYGYTF. The CDR3 DNA reads TGTGCCAGCTCCCCGGGACAGGGCTATGGCTACACCTTC. Combining the CDR3 with reference TRBV18 and TRBJ1-2 gives the whole variable domain NAGVMQNPRHLVRRRGQEARLRCSPMKGHSHVYWYRQLPEEGLKFMVYLQKENIIDESGMPKERFSAEFPKEGPSILRIQQVVRGDSAAYFCASSPGQGYGYTFGSGTRLTVV.

V is TRBV6-2 or TRBV6-3 and J is TRBJ1-2; unclear D gene. Germline-derived CDR1 and CDR2 are MNHEY and SVGEGT. Trimming stripped 4 bases from V and 8 bases from J, with 11 bases between. The CDR3 is 12 residues long. CDR3 sequence reads: CASSLFSVGYTF. CDR3 DNA sequence: TGTGCCAGCAGTTTGTTTTCCGTGGGCTACACCTTC.

This clone showed up just once. Relative to the germline gene, one junction end is altered; a read error may explain this. This chain uses TRBV6-5 with TRBJ2-7; 8 positions match TRBD2. Germline CDR1 is MNHEY and CDR2 is SVGAGI. The CDR3 contains 12 residues. CDR3 DNA sequence: TGTGCCAGCAGTTACTCGCGGGGGGTACTAAACTTC. This encodes CASSYSRGVLNF.

The V and J genes are TRBV5-1 and TRBJ2-3; 12 bases fit TRBD2. The ends lost 3 bases at V and 4 bases at J; junction bases unmatched: 6. Per the germline V gene, CDR1 is SGHRS and CDR2 is YFSETQ. The CDR3 loop spans 16 amino acids. CDR3 protein: CASSSTSGRGADTQYF. The CDR3 coding sequence is TGCGCCAGCAGCTCGACTAGCGGGAGAGGGGCAGATACGCAGTATTTT.

This sequence joins TRBV7-9 and TRBJ2-7; 7 nucleotides align to TRBD2. Losses at the gene ends were 5 bases for V and 3 bases for J; bases not matched to a gene: 10. The germline gives CDR1 SEHNR, CDR2 FQNEAQ (reference sequence). This CDR3 contains 15 residues. The CDR3 region is CASSEGTGEGYEQYF. The CDR3 bases are TGTGCCAGCAGCGAAGGGACCGGGGAGGGCTACGAGCAGTACTTC.

The chain carries TRBV19 and TRBJ1-2; D is uncertain. Germline V gene sequence: CDR1 LNHDA, CDR2 SQIVND (reference sequence). Trimming cost V 7 bases and J 2 bases, with 8 bases left between them. This CDR3 comprises 12 residues. In nucleotides, the CDR3 is TGTGCCAGTACCCCGGGGAACTATGGCTACACCTTC. Encoded protein: CASTPGNYGYTF.

This clone was found a few times. The chain has TRBV19 and TRBJ2-7, with 7 bases aligning to TRBD2. In germline, CDR1 is LNHDA, CDR2 SQIVND (reference sequence). This CDR3 spans 17 amino acids. J was trimmed by 2 bases and V by 3 bases; bases with no gene match: 13. In DNA, the CDR3 is TGTGCCAGTAGTATCTCGTCCGGGACTACTTTTACCTACGAGCAGTACTTC. Translated: CASSISSGTTFTYEQYF. Based on the CDR3 plus reference TRBV19 and TRBJ2-7, the full variable domain is DGGITQSPKYLFRKEGQNVTLSCEQNLNHDAMYWYRQDPGQGLRLIYYSQIVNDFQKGDIAEGYSVSREKKESFPLTVTSAQKNPTAFYLCASSISSGTTFTYEQYFGPGTRLTVT.

V and J are TRBV5-1 and TRBJ2-2, with 8 bases matching TRBD2. CDR1 and CDR2 (germline): SGHRS, YFSETQ. V shed 4 bases and J 4 bases; nucleotides not matched to a gene: 6. This CDR3 contains 15 residues. CDR3 DNA sequence: TGCGCCAGCAGCGCTGGACTAGCCCCCACCGGGGAGCTGTTTTTT. Residues: CASSAGLAPTGELFF.

The V gene is TRBV4-1, the J gene TRBJ1-5; 7 bases align to TRBD1. The CDR3 extends over 15 amino acids. Germline loops: CDR1 MGHRA, CDR2 YSYEKL. The V segment lost 8 bases and the J segment 4 bases; nucleotides outside the gene matches: 11. CDR3 protein: CASAPGQQTNQPQHF. CDR3 coding DNA: TGCGCCAGCGCGCCGGGACAGCAAACTAATCAGCCCCAGCATTTT.

This clone was observed once. The J gene is TRBJ2-1, the V gene TRBV2, with 11 bases identical to TRBD2. V was clipped by 6 bases and J by 7 bases; unmatched bases: 5. Germline CDR1 SNHLY, CDR2 FYNNEI. CDR3 length: 14 amino acids. Here the CDR3 DNA reads TGTGCCAGCAGCGCTAGCGGGAGGCGGAATGAGCAGTTCTTC. It is translated as CASSASGRRNEQFF.

This clone was counted between two and nine times. V and J are TRBV2 and TRBJ1-1; 7 bases are shared with TRBD1. The V and J ends lost 11 bases and 0 bases, in that order; junction bases with no gene match: 6. This CDR3 comprises 13 residues. Germline V lookup: CDR1 SNHLY, CDR2 FYNNEI. This chain's CDR3 is CAEPDRLNTEAFF. CDR3 sequence (DNA): TGTGCCGAACCGGACAGGTTGAACACTGAAGCTTTCTTT.

The V gene is TRBV18, the J gene TRBJ2-1; 11 bases fit TRBD2. Trimming removed 0 bases from V and 9 bases from J; junction bases left unmatched: 7. From germline, CDR1 is KGHSH and CDR2 LQKENI. This CDR3 has 16 residues. DNA for the CDR3: TGTGCCAGCTCACCACCGTCTAGCGGGAGGAGCGGTGAGCAGTTCTTC. Translated: CASSPPSSGRSGEQFF.

The count of this clone is one. The chain uses TRBV6-1 and TRBJ1-1; no clear D. CDR1 and CDR2 from the germline V gene are MNHNS and SASEGT. The CDR3 covers 15 residues. With 3 bases removed from V and 3 bases from J, the gap between germline ends came to 14 bases. The CDR3 DNA follows: TGTGCCAGCAGTGAGTTTCTGAGGTCGGACACTGAAGCTTTCTTT. Its protein product is CASSEFLRSDTEAFF.

The chain recombines TRBV5-1 with TRBJ2-1, with TRBD2 matching over 8 bases. V shed 4 bases, J shed 5 bases, and the junction held 5 bases outside the gene matches. Germline values: CDR1 SGHRS, CDR2 YFSETQ. The CDR3 runs to 14 residues. In DNA form, the CDR3 reads TGCGCCAGCAGCCCTCCGGGGGGGCACAATGAGCAGTTCTTC. Amino acid sequence: CASSPPGGHNEQFF.

This chain uses TRBV28 with TRBJ1-3; possibly TRBD1 for D (5 bases). Per the germline V gene, CDR1 is MDHEN and CDR2 is SYDVKM. The V and J ends lost 6 bases and 0 bases respectively, with 12 bases between them. This CDR3 contains 15 residues. The CDR3 DNA follows: TGTGCCAGCAGGGGGGGGGTCAGCTCTGGAAACACCATATATTTT. Its translation is CASRGGVSSGNTIYF.

The genes are TRBV27 and TRBJ2-2; 8 positions match TRBD1. The CDR3 has 14 amino acids. J gave up 2 bases and V 8 bases, and 4 bases lay outside the gene matches. CDR1 MNHEY and CDR2 SMNVEV come from the germline V gene (reference sequence). Here the CDR3 reads CASSGGLNTGELFF. Here the CDR3 DNA reads TGTGCCAGCTCAGGGGGCCTAAACACCGGGGAGCTGTTTTTT.

The gene calls are TRBV19 and TRBJ2-7; a weak D match, TRBD1 (5 bases). Germline CDR1 LNHDA, CDR2 SQIVND (reference sequence). V was pared by 4 bases and J by 1 base, with 14 bases between. The CDR3 length is 15 residues. CDR3 nucleotide sequence: TGTGCCAGTAGTAGATTCCAGGGTCAGTCCTACGAGCAGTACTTC. Amino acid sequence: CASSRFQGQSYEQYF.

This clone was counted a few times. The chain joins TRBV6-2 or TRBV6-3 to TRBJ2-7, with a possible D match to TRBD1 (5 bases). This CDR3 comprises 16 residues. V lost 6 bases and J 3 bases, leaving 21 bases between the germline ends. From germline, CDR1 is MNHEY and CDR2 SVGEGT. CDR3 loop: CASSNPHRGMGYEQYF. CDR3 nucleotides: TGTGCCAGCAGCAACCCCCATAGGGGTATGGGCTACGAGCAGTACTTC.

The chain couples TRBV19 to TRBJ1-2, with TRBD1 matching 7 bases. CDR1 and CDR2 (germline): LNHDA, SQIVND (reference sequence). This CDR3 contains 14 residues. After removal of 3 bases from V and 4 bases from J, the junction contained 5 bases not matched to a gene. CDR3 loop: CASSIDRASYGYTF. For the CDR3, the DNA is TGTGCCAGTAGTATCGACAGGGCTAGCTATGGCTACACCTTC.

The chain links TRBV6-5 to TRBJ1-1, with no clear D. The V end was cut by 10 bases, the J end by 1 base, with 7 bases between. Germline values: CDR1 MNHEY, CDR2 SVGAGI. This CDR3 has 11 residues. CDR3 DNA sequence: TGTGCCACTGCAGAGAACACTGAAGCTTTCTTT. Translated, it gives CATAENTEAFF.

This chain connects TRBV4-3 to TRBJ1-2; D not resolved. The V end was cut by 0 bases, the J end by 3 bases, with 11 bases between. This CDR3 region has 15 residues. CDR1 and CDR2 from the germline V gene are LGHNA and YSLEER. As DNA, the CDR3 is TGCGCCAGCAGCCAAGAAGCCCGATACGACTATGGCTACACCTTC. Protein product: CASSQEARYDYGYTF.